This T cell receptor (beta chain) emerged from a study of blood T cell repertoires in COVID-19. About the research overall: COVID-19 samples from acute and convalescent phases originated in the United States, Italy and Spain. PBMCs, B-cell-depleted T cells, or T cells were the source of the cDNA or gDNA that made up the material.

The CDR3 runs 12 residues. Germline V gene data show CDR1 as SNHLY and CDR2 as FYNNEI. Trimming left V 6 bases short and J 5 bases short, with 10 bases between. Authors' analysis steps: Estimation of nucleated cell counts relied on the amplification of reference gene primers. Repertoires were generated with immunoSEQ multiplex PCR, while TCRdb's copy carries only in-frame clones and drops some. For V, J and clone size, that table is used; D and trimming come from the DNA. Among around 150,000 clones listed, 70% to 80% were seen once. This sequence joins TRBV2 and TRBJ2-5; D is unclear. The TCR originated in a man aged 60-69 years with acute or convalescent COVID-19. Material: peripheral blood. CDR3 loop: CASRRQLETQYF. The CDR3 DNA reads TGTGCCAGCAGGAGACAACTGGAGACCCAGTACTTC.